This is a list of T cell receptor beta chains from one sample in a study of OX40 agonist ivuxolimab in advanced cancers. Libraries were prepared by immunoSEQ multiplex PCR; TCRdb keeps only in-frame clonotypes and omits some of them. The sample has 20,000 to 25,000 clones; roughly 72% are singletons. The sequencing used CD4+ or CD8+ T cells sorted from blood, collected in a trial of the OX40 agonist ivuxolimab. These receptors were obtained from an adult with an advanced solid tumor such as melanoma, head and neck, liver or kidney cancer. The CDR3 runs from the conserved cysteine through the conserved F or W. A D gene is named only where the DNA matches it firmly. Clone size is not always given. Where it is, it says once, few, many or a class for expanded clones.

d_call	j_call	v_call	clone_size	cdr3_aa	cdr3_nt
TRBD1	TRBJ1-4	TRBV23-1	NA	CASSQSRKDEVCGQGATNEKLFF	TGCGCCAGCAGTCAATCTAGGAAAGATGAGGTGTGTGGGCAGGGGGCGACTAATGAAAAACTGTTTTTT
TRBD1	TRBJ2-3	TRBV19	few	CASSGQGYTDTQYF	TGTGCCAGTAGCGGACAGGGGTACACAGATACGCAGTATTTT
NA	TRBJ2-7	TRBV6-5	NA	CASSYTDGRSRQYF	TGTGCCAGCAGTTATACGGACGGACGGTCTAGGCAGTACTTC
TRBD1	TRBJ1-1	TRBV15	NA	CATSPRTGARTEAFF	TGTGCCACCAGCCCCAGGACAGGGGCCCGCACTGAAGCTTTCTTT
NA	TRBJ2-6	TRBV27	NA	CASTPLAGDGSGANVLTF	TGTGCCAGCACCCCCCTGGCAGGGGACGGCTCTGGGGCCAACGTCCTGACTTTC
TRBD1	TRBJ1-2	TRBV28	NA	CASTPRDRAHGYTF	TGTGCCAGCACCCCCCGGGACAGGGCTCATGGCTACACCTTC
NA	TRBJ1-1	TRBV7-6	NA	CASSFDISNTEAFF	TGTGCCAGCAGCTTCGACATATCGAACACTGAAGCTTTCTTT
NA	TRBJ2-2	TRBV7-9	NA	CASSSHRDRNTGELFF	TGTGCCAGCAGCTCGCACAGGGACCGCAACACCGGGGAGCTGTTTTTT
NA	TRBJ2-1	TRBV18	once	CASSPEADNEQFF	TGTGCCAGCTCACCTGAGGCGGACAATGAGCAGTTCTTC
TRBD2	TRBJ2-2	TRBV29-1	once	CSVVGGGNTGELFF	TGCAGCGTTGTTGGCGGGGGTAACACCGGGGAGCTGTTTTTT
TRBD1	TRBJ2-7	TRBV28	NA	CASSWDREGQSSYEQYF	TGTGCCAGCAGTTGGGACAGGGAAGGACAGAGCTCCTACGAGCAGTACTTC
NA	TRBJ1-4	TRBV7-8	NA	CASRSRLDEKLFF	TGTGCCAGCAGGTCTCGCCTGGATGAAAAACTGTTTTTT
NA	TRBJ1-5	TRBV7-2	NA	CASSLGADYQPQHF	TGTGCCAGCAGCTTAGGGGCAGATTATCAGCCCCAGCATTTT
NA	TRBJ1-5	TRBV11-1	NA	CASSFGGALNQPQHF	TGTGCCAGCAGCTTCGGGGGGGCCCTCAATCAGCCCCAGCATTTT
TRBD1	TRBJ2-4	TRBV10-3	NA	CAISSGDRPGDIQYF	TGTGCCATCAGTAGTGGGGACAGGCCAGGGGACATTCAGTACTTC
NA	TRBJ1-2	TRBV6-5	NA	CASSKKPDGGTGYTF	TGTGCCAGCAGTAAAAAACCGGACGGAGGCACCGGCTACACCTTC
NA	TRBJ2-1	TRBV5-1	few	CASSQGLYNEQFF	TGCGCCAGCAGTCAGGGGCTCTACAATGAGCAGTTCTTC
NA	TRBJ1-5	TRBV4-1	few	CASSQGAGTRWPQHF	TGCGCCAGCAGCCAAGGTGCGGGGACCAGGTGGCCCCAGCATTTT
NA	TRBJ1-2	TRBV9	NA	CASSPTRGYGYTF	TGTGCCAGCAGCCCGACCCGGGGTTACGGCTACACCTTC
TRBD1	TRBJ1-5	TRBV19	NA	CASSQTGTGNQPQHF	TGTGCCAGTAGCCAGACCGGGACAGGGAATCAGCCCCAGCATTTT
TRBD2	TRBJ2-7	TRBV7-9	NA	CASSPPTSGGLYEQYF	TGTGCCAGCAGTCCCCCTACTAGCGGGGGCCTCTACGAGCAGTACTTC
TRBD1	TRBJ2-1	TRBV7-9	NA	CASRDAVDRGPEQFF	TGTGCCAGCAGGGACGCCGTGGACAGGGGGCCCGAGCAGTTCTTC
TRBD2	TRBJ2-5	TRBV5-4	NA	CASTWGGFTQYF	TGTGCCAGCACATGGGGGGGGTTCACCCAGTACTTC
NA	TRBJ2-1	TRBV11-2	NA	CASSQGIRNNEQFF	TGTGCCAGCAGCCAGGGGATTCGGAACAATGAGCAGTTCTTC
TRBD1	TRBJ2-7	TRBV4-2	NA	CASSSGTDSTIEQYF	TGTGCCAGCAGCTCGGGGACAGATAGCACCATTGAGCAGTACTTC
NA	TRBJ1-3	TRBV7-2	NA	CASSLVARDYSGNTIYF	TGTGCCAGCAGCTTAGTGGCAAGGGACTACTCTGGAAACACCATATATTTT
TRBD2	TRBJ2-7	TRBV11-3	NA	CASSPRTSGAYEQYF	TGTGCCAGCAGCCCCCGGACTAGCGGGGCCTACGAGCAGTACTTC
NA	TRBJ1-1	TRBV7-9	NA	CASSGGGKNTEAFF	TGTGCCAGCAGCGGAGGGGGGAAAAACACTGAAGCTTTCTTT
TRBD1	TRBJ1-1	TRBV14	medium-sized	CASSPTQGMNTEAFF	TGTGCCAGCAGCCCCACACAGGGGATGAACACTGAAGCTTTCTTT
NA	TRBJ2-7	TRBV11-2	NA	CASSPISGVEQYF	TGTGCCAGCAGCCCGATATCAGGGGTCGAGCAGTACTTC
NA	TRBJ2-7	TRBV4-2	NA	CASSQGRGEPYEQYF	TGTGCCAGCAGCCAAGGAAGGGGCGAACCCTACGAGCAGTACTTC
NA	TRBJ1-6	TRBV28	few	CASSSGYGDNSPLHF	TGTGCCAGCAGCTCAGGATATGGGGATAATTCACCCCTCCACTTT
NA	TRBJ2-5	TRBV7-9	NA	CASSYLVGGQETQYF	TGTGCCAGCAGCTACCTGGTGGGGGGTCAAGAGACCCAGTACTTC
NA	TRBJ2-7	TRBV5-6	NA	CASSFTSDGSQQYF	TGTGCCAGCAGCTTTACCTCGGACGGAAGCCAGCAGTACTTC
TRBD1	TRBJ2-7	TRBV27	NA	CASSFTGDPHEQYF	TGTGCCAGCAGTTTCACAGGGGACCCCCACGAGCAGTACTTC
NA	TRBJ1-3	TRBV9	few	CASSVEDRPGNTIYF	TGTGCCAGCAGCGTAGAGGACAGACCTGGAAACACCATATATTTT
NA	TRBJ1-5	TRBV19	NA	CASIPDGYSNQPQHF	TGTGCCAGTATTCCGGACGGGTATAGCAATCAGCCCCAGCATTTT
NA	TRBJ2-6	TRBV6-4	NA	CASSYRPLRANVLTF	TGTGCCAGCAGTTACAGGCCGTTAAGGGCCAACGTCCTGACTTTC
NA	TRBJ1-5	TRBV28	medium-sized	CASTWRLNQPQHF	TGTGCCAGCACCTGGCGCCTCAATCAGCCCCAGCATTTT
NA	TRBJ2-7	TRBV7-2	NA	CASSFDGNEQYF	TGTGCCAGCAGCTTTGACGGCAACGAGCAGTACTTC
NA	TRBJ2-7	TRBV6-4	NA	CASSYSPRAEQYF	TGTGCCAGCAGTTACTCGCCCCGGGCGGAGCAGTACTTC
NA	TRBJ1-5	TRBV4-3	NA	CASSQEAPASNQPQHF	TGCGCCAGCAGCCAAGAGGCGCCAGCTAGCAATCAGCCCCAGCATTTT
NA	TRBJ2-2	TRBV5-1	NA	CASSWLGGSTGELFF	TGCGCCAGCAGCTGGCTGGGGGGTTCCACCGGGGAGCTGTTTTTT
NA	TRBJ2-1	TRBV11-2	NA	CASSPRGNYNEQFF	TGTGCCAGCAGCCCCCGGGGAAACTACAATGAGCAGTTCTTC
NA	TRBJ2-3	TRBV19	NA	CASSIVSSGTQYF	TGTGCCAGTAGTATAGTTTCTTCCGGTACGCAGTATTTT
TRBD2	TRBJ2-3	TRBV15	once	CATSARDGTSGPSSTDTQYF	TGTGCCACCAGCGCCCGGGACGGGACTAGCGGCCCTTCTAGCACAGATACGCAGTATTTT
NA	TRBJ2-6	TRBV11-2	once	CATRDRANVLTF	TGTGCCACCAGGGACAGGGCCAACGTCCTGACTTTC
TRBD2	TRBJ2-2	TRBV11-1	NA	CASTIPPSGGALTGELFF	TGTGCCAGCACCATACCCCCTAGCGGGGGGGCCTTAACTGGGGAGCTGTTTTTT
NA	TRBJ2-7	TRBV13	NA	CASSLEQESEQYF	TGTGCCAGCAGCCTAGAACAGGAATCCGAGCAGTACTTC
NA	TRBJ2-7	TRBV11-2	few	CASSLAGEQYF	TGTGCCAGCAGCTTAGCCGGCGAGCAGTACTTC
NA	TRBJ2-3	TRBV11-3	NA	CASSLDADTQYF	TGTGCCAGCAGCTTAGATGCTGATACGCAGTATTTT
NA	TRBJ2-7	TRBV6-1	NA	CASRSSRFYEQYF	TGTGCCAGCAGAAGCAGCAGGTTCTACGAGCAGTACTTC
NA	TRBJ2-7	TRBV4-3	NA	CASSRSPYEQYF	TGCGCCAGCAGCCGAAGCCCCTACGAGCAGTACTTC
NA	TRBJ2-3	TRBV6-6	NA	CASSYLGRGADTQYF	TGTGCCAGCAGTTACCTCGGCAGGGGAGCCGATACGCAGTATTTT
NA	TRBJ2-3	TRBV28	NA	CASSPEGGAGTDTQYF	TGTGCCAGCTCCCCAGAGGGGGGGGCCGGCACAGATACGCAGTATTTT
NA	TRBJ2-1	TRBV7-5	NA	CASSPFDEQFF	TGTGCCAGCAGCCCCTTTGATGAGCAGTTCTTC
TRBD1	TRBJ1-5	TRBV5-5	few	CASSLVQGAQPQHF	TGTGCCAGCAGCTTGGTACAGGGGGCTCAGCCCCAGCATTTT
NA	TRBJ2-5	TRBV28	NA	CASSLLEAGQQETQYF	TGTGCCAGCAGTTTGCTAGAAGCGGGCCAACAAGAGACCCAGTACTTC
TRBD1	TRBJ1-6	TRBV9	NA	CASSVTGAPNSPLHF	TGTGCCAGCAGCGTCACAGGGGCTCCTAATTCACCCCTCCACTTT
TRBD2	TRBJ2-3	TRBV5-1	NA	CASSLGLAGPTDTQYF	TGCGCCAGCAGCTTGGGACTAGCGGGGCCCACAGATACGCAGTATTTT